This TCR beta chain originates from a study of cytomegalovirus exposure and HLA in healthy donors. Overall study findings and caveats: Both high specificity and high sensitivity reportedly marked the classifier's diagnosis of cytomegalovirus status. It was 160 or so TCR beta chains that were listed as cytomegalovirus-associated. Despite most TCR sequences being rare, some public TCRs occurred in many donors.

V was pared by 0 bases and J by 4 bases, with 6 bases of the junction left unmatched. Germline V gene data show CDR1 as MNHEY and CDR2 as SMNVEV (reference sequence). The length of the CDR3 is 17 residues. Using immunoSEQ multiplex PCR, the repertoire was profiled, and TCRdb retains in-frame clones only, with some absent. Among 250,000 to 400,000 clones, 88% were seen once, and the ten largest hold about 0.96%. In regard to this clone: Its antigen is unknown.

J is TRBJ2-2 and V is TRBV27; 9 nucleotides align to TRBD1. The sequence was collected from a man aged 25 to 40 in good health and CMV-seronegative. Sequenced: PBMCs. CDR3 sequence (DNA): TGTGCCAGCAGTTTATCGGCGACAGGGGGTTCCACCGGGGAGCTGTTTTTT. Protein: CASSLSATGGSTGELFF.